Listed here are 32 T cell receptor beta chains from one sample, sequenced in a study of vaccination and CD4 T cells after COVID-19. The treatment denotes: roughly 10-day PBMC culture with coronavirus spike peptide pools or control peptides (ViraFEST assay). These receptors' antigens are unknown. Sequenced with the Oncomine TCR Beta short-read assay was DNA taken from cultured CD4+ T cells. TCRdb reprocessed the PCR reads via MiXCR and lists one record per CDR3 protein. The sample lists 8,700 or so distinct CDR3 sequences, 65% to 70% occurring once. The sample here was CD4+ T cells from blood, cultured in vitro, taken before SARS-CoV-2 vaccination. These receptors came from a human donor who had recovered from COVID-19.

The V and J genes are TRBV6-1 and TRBJ1-1, with D perhaps matching TRBD1 (5 bases). The V gene lost 7 bases and the J gene lost 2 bases, with 11 bases spanning the gap. The CDR3 has 13 amino acids. CDR1 is MNHNS, CDR2 SASEGT, per germline. The CDR3 sequence is CASTSGGNTEAFF. CDR3 in DNA: TGTGCCAGCACCAGTGGGGGAAACACTGAAGCTTTCTTT.

The chain links TRBV19 to TRBJ2-3, with D unclear. Germline assignment: CDR1 LNHDA and CDR2 SQIVND (reference sequence). The CDR3 has 11 residues. The V and J ends lost 5 bases and 2 bases respectively, with 2 bases between them. The CDR3 spells CASSHTDTQYF. The CDR3, as DNA: TGTGCCAGTAGTCACACAGATACGCAGTATTTT.

The CDR3 DNA is TGTGCCAGCAGTTCCCCCTCGGGGGGCTACGAGCAGTACTTC. Translation gives CASSSPSGGYEQYF. The chain has TRBV6-2 or TRBV6-3 and TRBJ2-7; 7 bases align to TRBD2. The germline CDR1 and CDR2 sequences are MNHEY and SVGEGT. The CDR3 is made up of 14 amino acids. J gave up 3 bases and V 4 bases, and 6 bases lay outside the gene matches.

V and J are TRBV20-1 and TRBJ2-2, with TRBD2 matching 8 bases. Germline V gives CDR1 DFQATT, CDR2 SNEGSKA (reference sequence). V gave up 6 bases and J gave up 8 bases; unmatched junction bases: 8. The CDR3 consists of 13 residues. The CDR3 DNA reads TGCAGTGCCCGAGCGGGAGTCCTGGGGGAGCTGTTTTTT. Its protein product is CSARAGVLGELFF.

This clonotype was observed a single time. This rearrangement joins TRBV6-1 to TRBJ2-1, with 13 bases identical to TRBD2. V was pared by 6 bases and J by 6 bases, with 5 bases of the junction left unmatched. Germline-derived CDR1 and CDR2 are MNHNS and SASEGT. The CDR3 consists of 15 residues. CDR3 in DNA: TGTGCCAGCAGCCCGGGACTAGCGGGACGCAATGAGCAGTTCTTC. Translated, it gives CASSPGLAGRNEQFF.

The chain carries TRBV28 and TRBJ1-1, with TRBD1 matching 7 bases. V shed 5 bases, J shed 4 bases, and the junction held 13 bases outside the gene matches. Germline V lookup: CDR1 MDHEN, CDR2 SYDVKM. The length of the CDR3 is 16 residues. The CDR3 region has the DNA TGTGCCAGCAGTGCCCTATACAGGGGTAAGTCCACTGAAGCTTTCTTT. It specifies CASSALYRGKSTEAFF.

V gene TRBV5-1 combines with J gene TRBJ2-5; the D is unclear. The CDR3 has 16 amino acids. V was cut by 0 bases and J by 1 base, with 13 bases left in between. Germline CDR1 is SGHRS and CDR2 is YFSETQ. CDR3 loop: CASSLDGFTLQETQYF. The CDR3 bases are TGCGCCAGCAGCTTGGACGGGTTCACCCTCCAAGAGACCCAGTACTTC.

This clonotype was seen more than once but under ten times. This chain joins TRBV20-1 and TRBJ2-1; 10 nucleotides agree with TRBD1. V trimming: 3 bases; J trimming: 4 bases; junction bases outside the gene matches: 3. Germline loops: CDR1 DFQATT, CDR2 SNEGSKA (reference sequence). This CDR3 is built from 14 residues. CDR3 region: CSASGTGVYNEQFF. In DNA, the CDR3 is TGCAGTGCTAGCGGGACAGGGGTTTACAATGAGCAGTTCTTC.

This clonotype was counted only a few times. This sequence joins TRBV6-5 and TRBJ1-2; no clear D gene. Germline CDR1 MNHEY, CDR2 SVGAGI. Trimming left V 4 bases short and J 2 bases short, with 11 bases between. The CDR3 loop spans 14 amino acids. The CDR3 region is CASSSGGVNYGYTF. The CDR3, as DNA: TGTGCCAGCAGTTCCGGCGGCGTCAACTATGGCTACACCTTC.

This clonotype was detected a few times. J is TRBJ2-5 and V is TRBV7-3; 9 bases match TRBD2. Germline CDR1 SGHTA, CDR2 FQGTGA. J gave up 5 bases and V 5 bases, and 6 bases lay outside the gene matches. There are 14 residues in the CDR3. The CDR3 is CASSRIAGDETQYF. The DNA for the CDR3 is TGTGCCAGCAGCCGAATAGCGGGAGATGAGACCCAGTACTTC.

V gene TRBV10-3 combines with J gene TRBJ2-7, with 9 bases identical to TRBD2. CDR3 length equals 16 residues. V shed 3 bases and J 5 bases; nucleotides not matched to a gene: 11. From germline, CDR1 is ENHRY and CDR2 SYGVKD. CDR3: CAISDIKGLATNEQYF. The CDR3 bases are TGTGCCATCAGTGACATCAAAGGACTAGCGACCAACGAGCAGTACTTC.

The DNA for the CDR3 is TGTGCCAGCAGCTTAACTGGGGGGTTTTCCGAGCAGTTCTTC. Protein product: CASSLTGGFSEQFF. The rearrangement uses TRBV7-9 and TRBJ2-1, with a tentative D call TRBD2 (6 bases). Trimming took off 2 bases at V and 10 bases at J, with 15 bases between the two ends. CDR3 length: 14 residues. Per the germline V gene, CDR1 is SEHNR and CDR2 is FQNEAQ (reference sequence).

The chain has TRBV5-4 and TRBJ1-2, with TRBD1 matching over 7 bases. V lost 4 bases to trimming and J lost 5 bases; unmatched junction nucleotides: 14. The CDR3 loop spans 16 amino acids. Germline V CDR1 and CDR2: SGHNT, YYREEE (reference sequence). CDR3 DNA: TGTGCCAGCAGCCTACAAACAGGGGCATTCCGGTATGGCTACACCTTC. It translates to CASSLQTGAFRYGYTF.

Only a few counts were recorded for this clonotype. The chain couples TRBV19 to TRBJ1-6, with 10 positions matching TRBD1. Germline CDR1 and CDR2: LNHDA and SQIVND (reference sequence). With 4 bases clipped from V and 9 bases from J, the junction kept 6 bases outside the gene matches. The CDR3 is 15 amino acids. CDR3 sequence reads: CASSTGTGVVSPLHF. The CDR3 DNA follows: TGTGCCAGTAGTACGGGGACAGGGGTCGTTTCACCCCTCCACTTT. The full variable domain, completed using reference TRBV19 and TRBJ1-6, is DGGITQSPKYLFRKEGQNVTLSCEQNLNHDAMYWYRQDPGQGLRLIYYSQIVNDFQKGDIAEGYSVSREKKESFPLTVTSAQKNPTAFYLCASSTGTGVVSPLHFGNGTRLTVT.

The chain carries TRBV2 and TRBJ2-7, with TRBD2 matching 7 bases. The V and J ends lost 8 bases and 7 bases, in that order; junction bases with no gene match: 2. The CDR3 sequence is 10 residues long. CDR1 is SNHLY and CDR2 is FYNNEI in the germline V gene. The CDR3 DNA reads as TGTGCCAGCGCACTAGCGGAGCAGTACTTC. It specifies CASALAEQYF.

Only one count was recorded for this clonotype. V gene TRBV7-3 combines with J gene TRBJ2-1; D unresolved. V lost 8 bases and J 9 bases, leaving 14 bases between the germline ends. The germline V gene encodes CDR1 SGHTA and CDR2 FQGTGA. The CDR3 has 12 amino acids. Here the CDR3 reads CASGSSSGEQFF. Written as DNA, the CDR3 is TGTGCCAGCGGAAGCTCCAGTGGTGAGCAGTTCTTC.

This clonotype was counted only a few times. The chain carries TRBV15 and TRBJ1-6; 8 bases are a match to TRBD1. Germline CDR1 LNHNV, CDR2 YYDKDF (reference sequence). The CDR3 runs 14 residues. V trimming: 4 bases; J trimming: 5 bases; junction bases outside the gene matches: 1. The CDR3 coding sequence is TGTGCCACCAGCAAGGACAGGGATAATTCACCCCTCCACTTT. This codes for CATSKDRDNSPLHF.

The chain recombines TRBV10-3 with TRBJ2-7; D is possibly TRBD2 (6 bases). The germline gives CDR1 ENHRY, CDR2 SYGVKD. Between the trimmed V and J ends, which lost 6 bases and 3 bases, there was a span of 21 bases. CDR3 length: 16 amino acids. The CDR3 nucleotides read TGTGCCATCAGAGGCGACAGACTGACTAGTAACTACGAGCAGTACTTC. Protein sequence: CAIRGDRLTSNYEQYF.

This clonotype was detected a few times. The rearrangement joins TRBV2 to TRBJ2-5; 10 nucleotides match TRBD1. Per the germline V gene, CDR1 is SNHLY and CDR2 is FYNNEI. The CDR3 is 14 amino acids. V was pared by 8 bases and J by 3 bases, with 6 bases of the junction left unmatched. The CDR3 DNA is TGTGCCAGCGCCCCCGGGACAGGGGAAGAGACCCAGTACTTC. It specifies CASAPGTGEETQYF.

A note on this clonotype: A much larger clone differs by one base, so this may be a read error. The V and J genes are TRBV6-2 or TRBV6-3 and TRBJ1-5; D not resolved. The CDR3 has 12 residues. Germline V gene lookup returns CDR1 MNHEY and CDR2 SVGEGT. The CDR3 nucleotides are TGTGCCAGCAGAACCTCGGGTCAGCCCCAGCCTTTT. Amino acid sequence: CASRTSGQPQPF.

The chain uses TRBV3-1 and TRBJ2-1; possibly TRBD1 or TRBD2 for D (6 bases each). Trimming took off 5 bases at V and 7 bases at J, with 15 bases between the two ends. The CDR3 has 14 amino acids. Germline CDR1 is LGHDT and CDR2 is YNNKEL (reference sequence). CDR3 residues: CASSTRLGGNEQFF. The DNA for the CDR3 is TGTGCCAGCAGCACCCGACTAGGGGGAAATGAGCAGTTCTTC.

The chain employs TRBV19 and TRBJ2-3; D remains unclear. V was cut by 5 bases and J by 0 bases, with 6 bases left in between. This CDR3 is 13 amino acids long. Germline V gene lookup returns CDR1 LNHDA and CDR2 SQIVND (reference sequence). The CDR3 bases are TGTGCCAGTAGTCCCCAGAGCACAGATACGCAGTATTTT. It is translated as CASSPQSTDTQYF.

The chain has TRBV6-1 and TRBJ2-2; D might be TRBD1 (6 bases). There are 16 residues in the CDR3. Trimming shortened V by 6 bases and J by 0 bases, and 14 bases separated the two germline ends. Germline lookup yields CDR1 MNHNS and CDR2 SASEGT. CDR3 sequence: CASRHRDGANTGELFF. The CDR3 DNA reads TGTGCCAGCAGACACAGGGACGGAGCGAACACCGGGGAGCTGTTTTTT.

The chain is built from TRBV30 and TRBJ2-1, with 10 bases aligning to TRBD2. The CDR3 runs to 15 residues. The germline CDR1 and CDR2 sequences are GTSNPN and SVGIG (reference sequence). The V and J ends lost 1 base and 1 base, in that order; junction bases with no gene match: 1. CDR3 sequence: CAWSAGLASYNEQFF. Here the CDR3 DNA reads TGTGCCTGGAGTGCGGGACTAGCGTCCTACAATGAGCAGTTCTTC.

This sequence joins TRBV27 and TRBJ1-1; tentative D call: TRBD1 (6 bases). There are 16 residues in the CDR3. Germline V gene data show CDR1 as MNHEY and CDR2 as SMNVEV (reference sequence). V lost 2 bases and J lost 5, with 18 bases in between. The CDR3 is CASSLLPGVGGTEAFF. The CDR3 DNA reads as TGTGCCAGCAGTTTACTACCGGGGGTAGGGGGAACTGAAGCTTTCTTT.

The chain couples TRBV5-6 to TRBJ2-7; D is undetermined. Trimming left V 4 bases short and J 0 bases short, with 11 bases between. Germline CDR1 SGHDT, CDR2 YYEEEE. The CDR3 has 14 amino acids. CDR3 DNA: TGTGCCAGCAGCCGCCAACAGTTCTCCTACGAGCAGTACTTC. Residues: CASSRQQFSYEQYF.

This chain uses TRBV5-1 with TRBJ2-1; 10 nucleotides align to TRBD2. The V gene end was trimmed by 4 bases and the J gene end by 6 bases; junction bases not matched to a gene: 7. In germline, CDR1 is SGHRS, CDR2 YFSETQ. This CDR3 spans 15 amino acids. The CDR3 loop is CASSKLAGTTNEQFF. DNA of the CDR3: TGCGCCAGCAGCAAACTAGCGGGGACGACCAATGAGCAGTTCTTC.

This CDR3 reads CASSDPGTGGYEQYF. The DNA for the CDR3 is TGTGCCAGCAGCGACCCCGGGACAGGGGGCTACGAGCAGTACTTC. The rearrangement uses TRBV11-2 and TRBJ2-7, with 11 bases aligning to TRBD1. The V gene's germline CDR1 is SGHAT and CDR2 FQNNGV. Losses at the gene ends were 5 bases for V and 3 bases for J; bases not matched to a gene: 6. CDR3 length equals 15 residues.

This clonotype was seen a handful of times. The genes are TRBV28 and TRBJ2-2; 10 bases fit TRBD1. The CDR3 contains 15 residues. V was pared by 4 bases and J by 3 bases, with 2 bases of the junction left unmatched. CDR1 and CDR2 (germline): MDHEN, SYDVKM. CDR3 nucleotide sequence: TGTGCCAGCAGTTCGGGGACAGGGGACACCGGGGAGCTGTTTTTT. Amino acid sequence: CASSSGTGDTGELFF.

The rearrangement uses TRBV7-2 and TRBJ1-6; D gene ambiguous. Trimming shortened V by 2 bases and J by 9 bases, and 17 bases separated the two germline ends. This CDR3 region has 16 residues. The V gene's germline CDR1 is SGHTA and CDR2 FQGNSA. The CDR3 sequence: CASSLWVKAISSPLHF. The CDR3 DNA follows: TGTGCCAGCAGCTTATGGGTGAAGGCGATTAGTTCACCCCTCCACTTT.

The V gene is TRBV27, the J gene TRBJ2-6; D not certain. The CDR3 consists of 15 residues. V lost 1 base, J lost 0 bases, and 4 bases lay in between. Germline V gives CDR1 MNHEY, CDR2 SMNVEV (reference sequence). CDR3 region: CASSLLYSGANVLTF. In DNA form, the CDR3 reads TGTGCCAGCAGTTTATTGTACTCTGGGGCCAACGTCCTGACTTTC.

The chain has TRBV27 and TRBJ2-5; D is possibly TRBD1 (7 bases). CDR3 length: 16 residues. CDR1 is MNHEY, CDR2 SMNVEV, per germline (reference sequence). V was clipped by 5 bases and J by 7 bases, with 23 bases between them. The CDR3 nucleotides read TGTGCCAGCAGTCCCCTTGGCAGGGGGGCCGGCGGGACCCAGTACTTC. This codes for CASSPLGRGAGGTQYF.